This TCR beta chain was sequenced during a study of shared clonotypes between healthy human individuals. About this clone: Its antigen remains unidentified.

Assay used: immunoSEQ multiplex PCR; TCRdb lists only in-frame clones, some missing. The sample shows under 650,000 clones, about 95% of them seen only once. General observations from the study: What limited the represented genetic and exposure-history diversity was the small number of donors.

Losses at the gene ends were 6 bases for V and 2 bases for J; bases not matched to a gene: 5. The V gene's germline CDR1 is MNHNS and CDR2 SASEGT. The CDR3 runs 14 residues. Those who donated were healthy HIV-negative adults, with no recent acute infections or vaccinations reported. CD4+ cells underwent separation, giving CD45RA+ naive and CD45RA-negative memory subsets. Material for sequencing was naive CD4+ T cells sorted from blood. Indicated subset: CD45RA+ positively selected. The chain has TRBV6-1 and TRBJ2-7, with 9 nucleotides matching TRBD1. The clonotype was recovered from a woman under 40 in good health. CDR3 bases: TGTGCCAGCAGCGGTAGGGACAGGGCCTACGAGCAGTACTTC. Translation: CASSGRDRAYEQYF.